The present entry profiles one T cell receptor beta chain with its context. Its antigen is unknown. From alopecia areata patients, lesional scalp punch biopsies and peripheral blood were collected. Extraction of RNA preceded its reverse transcription into cDNA, which served as the sequencing template. Generated by immunoSEQ multiplex PCR, the TCRdb table keeps only in-frame clones and is missing some. This table holds just over 30,000 clones, less than 65% found once. The CDR3 runs 12 residues. The V end was cut by 0 bases, the J end by 13 bases, with 10 bases between. CDR1 SGHTA and CDR2 FQGNSA come from the germline V gene. These data originate in a study of CD8+ T cells in alopecia areata. Overall study results and limits: Clarity of TCR sharing across patients fell short of that in mice, possibly HLA-related. Lesional tissue from the scalp (especially in alopecia totalis/universalis) showed higher clonality than normal scalp. The study also sequences resident alphabeta T cells of normal skin in scalp samples.

The rearrangement links TRBV7-2 to TRBJ2-1; D may be TRBD1 or TRBD2 (6 bases each). Material for sequencing was NKG2D-high CD8+ T cells sorted from blood. This TCR came from a human donor with alopecia areata. The CDR3 loop reads CASSLARGEQFF. DNA of the CDR3: TGTGCCAGCAGCTTAGCGAGGGGGGAACAGTTCTTC.